This T cell receptor beta chain was recorded in a study of post-analysis software for immune sequencing data. Across the study: Disease trajectories encompassed relapsing-remitting, secondary progressive and progressive-relapsing multiple sclerosis. Overall study results and limits: Same-batch samples co-clustered strongly by F measure. Roughly five TRBV segments were significantly more frequent in patients than in controls. TRBV5-6, TRBV5-1 and TRBV20-1 were among these segments.

Included in the TCR beta cDNA libraries were unique molecular identifiers. Between roughly 1 and 10 million T cells gave rise to hundreds of thousands of cDNA molecules. TCRdb reanalysed the PCR reads using MiXCR and keeps one entry per CDR3 protein. The table has 150,000 to 200,000 distinct CDR3 sequences, over 25% seen once. As concerns this clonotype: Its specificity is unknown. A read error may be the cause here, since a much bigger clone is one base away.

CDR3 size: 16 residues. V lost 0 bases and J lost 7, with 19 bases in between. Germline V gives CDR1 MNHEY, CDR2 SVGEGT. The sequencing sample was made of blood. This receptor was identified in a girl aged 10 to 17 with multiple sclerosis. V usage is TRBV6-2 or TRBV6-3 and J usage is TRBJ2-7, with D perhaps matching TRBD1 (6 bases). The CDR3 loop reads CASSYSSAGDSNEQYF. Here the CDR3 DNA reads TGTGCCAGCAGTTACTCGTCGGCAGGGGATTCCAATGAGCAGTACTTC.